This TCR beta chain was observed in a study of T cell changes during pregnancy in multiple sclerosis. The V gene lost 1 base and the J gene lost 2 bases, with 12 bases spanning the gap. Germline V lookup: CDR1 SGHAT, CDR2 FQNNGV. This CDR3 has 16 residues. Sequencing was performed with immunoSEQ multiplex PCR; in TCRdb, only in-frame clones are kept and a portion is missing. Here the sample spans around 44,000 clones, roughly 91% being singletons. The chain links TRBV11-2 to TRBJ1-3; D call uncertain. This clonotype was sampled from a female donor with multiple sclerosis, enrolled in a pregnancy study. Material: CD8+ T cells from peripheral blood mononuclear cells, obtained in the first trimester of pregnancy. CDR3 residues: CASSLGPSGPGNTIYF. Here the CDR3 DNA reads TGTGCCAGCAGCTTAGGACCTAGTGGCCCTGGAAACACCATATATTTT.